Listed here is a single T cell receptor beta chain. Its matching antigen is unknown. The V and J ends lost 4 bases and 4 bases, in that order; junction bases with no gene match: 6. CDR1 and CDR2 from the germline V gene are SGDLS and YYNGEE. The CDR3 is made up of 16 amino acids. This specimen belongs to a study of neurological immune-mediated disorders. The cDNA was synthesized by 5'RACE incorporating 10-nucleotide random UMIs. A single record per CDR3 protein comes from TCRdb applying MiXCR to the 5' RACE reads. The table lists fewer than 85,000 distinct CDR3 sequences, 5% to 5.5% of them singletons. Study observations and caveats: Phylogenetic grouping assigned the repertoires of 18 of 34 multiple sclerosis patients to a single cluster of related CDR3 sequences. This cluster may be a repertoire-level signature.

The sequenced sample consisted of PBMCs. The sequence was obtained from a woman aged 25 to 39 with multiple sclerosis. The rearrangement uses TRBV9 and TRBJ2-5, with TRBD2 matching 14 bases. The DNA for the CDR3 is TGTGCCAGCAGCCCCGGGACTAGCGGGAGTGGAGAGACCCAGTACTTC. Translated, it gives CASSPGTSGSGETQYF.